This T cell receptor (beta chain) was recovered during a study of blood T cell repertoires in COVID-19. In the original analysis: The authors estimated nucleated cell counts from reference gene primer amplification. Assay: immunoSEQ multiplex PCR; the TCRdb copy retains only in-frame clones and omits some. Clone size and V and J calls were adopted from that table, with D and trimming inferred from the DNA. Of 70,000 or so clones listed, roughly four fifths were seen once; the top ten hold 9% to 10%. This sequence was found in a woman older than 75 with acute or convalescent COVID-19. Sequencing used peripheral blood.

CDR3 protein: CASSLTGAPLEQYF. DNA of the CDR3: TGTGCCAGCAGTTTGACAGGGGCTCCACTAGAGCAGTACTTC. V and J are TRBV6-5 and TRBJ2-7, with 8 nucleotides matching TRBD1. Germline CDR1 MNHEY, CDR2 SVGAGI. The CDR3 length is 14 residues. V was pared by 4 bases and J by 7 bases, with 9 bases of the junction left unmatched.